One T cell receptor (beta chain) is described in this entry. Its antigen remains unknown. This CDR3 is built from 14 residues. The V gene's germline CDR1 is SEHNR and CDR2 FQNEAQ (reference sequence). Trimming stripped 8 bases from V and 0 bases from J, with 13 bases between. This record belongs to a study of CD8 T cells in Susac syndrome. Study background: Blood was drawn from patients with Susac syndrome. At that point, they were therapy-naive, on corticosteroids, or on intravenous immunoglobulin alone. Findings and caveats of the study: Expansion of Susac CD8+ clones peaked in TEMRA cells and in active patients.

From blood CD8+ and CD4+ T cells, the TCR beta chain was sequenced. Fulfillment of recently defined diagnostic criteria for definite or probable disease was shown by the patients with Susac syndrome. Random hexamers were used to reverse transcribe the RNA input (about 0.5 to 1 ug). TCRdb ran MiXCR on the immunoSEQ multiplex PCR reads and lists one entry per CDR3 protein. The profile shows some 97,000 distinct CDR3 sequences, around 96% of them singletons. This TCR came from a human donor with Susac syndrome. The sequenced material came from CD8+ T cells from PBMCs. The chain combines TRBV7-9 with TRBJ1-2, with D possibly TRBD1 on 6 matching bases. This CDR3 reads CASGKGVTNYGYTF. The CDR3 nucleotides read TGTGCCAGCGGCAAGGGGGTCACTAACTATGGCTACACCTTC.